Reported below is one TCR beta chain. Its target is unknown. This sample was included in a study of regulatory T cells in long-lasting Graves disease. Study-wide context: Patients met the persistent Graves' disease definition after over 5 years of antithyroid drugs with positive TSH receptor antibodies.

CDR3 length: 14 amino acids. The germline V gene has CDR1 SEHNR and CDR2 FQNEAQ (reference sequence). V trimming: 6 bases; J trimming: 7 bases; junction bases outside the gene matches: 6. Study findings and constraints: Whereas roughly 1,000 public clonotypes were shared by new patients, persistent patients shared more, at over 2,500. Persistent Graves' cases showed lower TCR diversity than newly diagnosed cases.

The TCR beta library used iRepertoire HTBI primers with Arm-PCR amplification of CDR3. Source study methods: Analysis of the samples identified around 64 TRBV and over 13 TRBJ segments. TCRdb re-called the multiplex PCR reads through MiXCR, storing one row per CDR3 protein. The authors' filters were not applied to this entry. The sample yields some 420,000 distinct CDR3 sequences, around a fifth seen once. Time point specified: persistent/refractory GD, antithyroid drugs over 5 years with positive TRAb. The TCR library was prepared using RNA isolated from PBMCs. This sequence was found in a female donor with Graves disease. Sequences were derived from peripheral blood mononuclear cells (PBMCs), sampled when the disease was refractory, from a patient treated with antithyroid drugs. The V gene is TRBV7-9, the J gene TRBJ1-6; 7 bases are a match to TRBD1. The CDR3 sequence is CASRNRQGNSPLHF. The CDR3 DNA follows: TGTGCCAGCAGGAATCGACAGGGAAATTCACCCCTCCACTTT.